This record looks at one T cell receptor (beta chain) sequence and its context. This sample was included in a study of blood T cell repertoires in COVID-19. Clones were read by immunoSEQ multiplex PCR, and TCRdb kept only the in-frame ones, dropping some. The repertoire holds about 270,000 clones, with around 90% as singletons. V was clipped by 9 bases and J by 1 base; unmatched bases: 4. The CDR3 is 15 residues long. Looked up from germline, CDR1 is MNHEY and CDR2 is SMNVEV (reference sequence). The chain has TRBV27 and TRBJ2-3, with 13 bases fitting TRBD2. Specimen: PBMCs or T cells enriched from blood (not recorded which). This TCR derives from a woman younger than 45 with acute COVID-19. In DNA, the CDR3 is TGTGCCAGTGGACTAGCGGGAGTGGGCACAGATACGCAGTATTTT. It yields the protein CASGLAGVGTDTQYF.